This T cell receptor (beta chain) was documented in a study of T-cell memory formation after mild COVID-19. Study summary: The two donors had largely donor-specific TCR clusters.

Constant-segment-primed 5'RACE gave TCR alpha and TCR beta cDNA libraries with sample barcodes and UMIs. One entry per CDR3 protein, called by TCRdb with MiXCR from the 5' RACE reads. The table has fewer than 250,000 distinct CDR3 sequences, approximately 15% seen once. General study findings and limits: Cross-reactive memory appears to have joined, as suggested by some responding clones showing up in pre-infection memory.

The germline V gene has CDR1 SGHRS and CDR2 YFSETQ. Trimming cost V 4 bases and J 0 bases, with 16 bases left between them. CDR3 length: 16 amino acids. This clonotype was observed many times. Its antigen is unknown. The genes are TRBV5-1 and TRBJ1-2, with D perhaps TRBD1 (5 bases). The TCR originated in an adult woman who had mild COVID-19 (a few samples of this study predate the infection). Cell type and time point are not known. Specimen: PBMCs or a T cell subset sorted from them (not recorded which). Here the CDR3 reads CASSPEGVRANYGYTF. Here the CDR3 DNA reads TGCGCCAGCAGCCCGGAAGGAGTCAGGGCTAACTATGGCTACACCTTC.